The T cell receptor beta chain described here comes from a study of T cells after yellow fever vaccination. Study conclusions and caveats: The CD4 compartment and the CD8 compartment contained a small share of clonotypes in common.

TCRdb independently ran MiXCR on the 5' RACE reads; one entry per CDR3 protein. The table includes about 350,000 distinct CDR3 sequences, approximately 12% detected once. CDR1 and CDR2 from the germline V gene are SGHTA and FQGNSA. The length of the CDR3 is 16 residues. V gave up 0 bases and J gave up 5 bases, with 15 bases separating them. This clonotype was seen ten or more times. The antigen remains undetermined. This TCR was sampled from a young man who received the YFV17D yellow fever vaccine. J is TRBJ2-3 and V is TRBV7-2; perhaps TRBD1 as D (6 bases). This material consisted of CD4+ T cells sorted from PBMCs, taken 15 days after the yellow fever booster vaccination. The CDR3 spells CASSLANSGVVDTQYF. The CDR3 bases are TGTGCCAGCAGCTTAGCGAACTCAGGGGTAGTAGATACGCAGTATTTT.